The next 13 T cell receptor beta chains were all read from a single sample in a study of shared clonotypes between healthy human individuals. Assay used: immunoSEQ multiplex PCR; TCRdb lists only in-frame clones, some missing. The sample shows about 2,500,000 clones, roughly 92% of them seen only once. The sample comprised naive CD4+ T cells sorted from blood. The subset denotes: CD45RA+ positively selected. Source of these receptors: a man aged 18-30 years in good health.

DNA for the CDR3: TGCGCCAGCAGTGCACTAGCGGAGGAGGAGCAGTTCTTC. This gives the protein CASSALAEEEQFF. The chain joins TRBV10-2 to TRBJ2-1, with 8 bases lining up with TRBD2. V was clipped by 4 bases and J by 10 bases; unmatched bases: 6. The CDR3 is 13 residues long. Germline V gene data show CDR1 as WSHSY and CDR2 as SAAADI.

The V and J genes are TRBV9 and TRBJ1-3; the D gene is possibly TRBD1 (6 bases). This CDR3 has 16 residues. Germline V gives CDR1 SGDLS, CDR2 YYNGEE. V gave up 4 bases and J gave up 0 bases, with 14 bases separating them. The CDR3 sequence: CASSTRDTFSGNTIYF. The CDR3 nucleotides are TGTGCCAGCAGCACCCGGGACACATTCTCTGGAAACACCATATATTTT.

The V call is TRBV30, the J call TRBJ1-1; maybe TRBD1 (6 bases). Germline CDR1 reads GTSNPN; CDR2 reads SVGIG (reference sequence). This CDR3 region has 12 residues. The CDR3 DNA reads TGTGTCTACGGGGGGCTGAGAACTGAAGCTTTCTTT. It codes for CVYGGLRTEAFF.

The chain employs TRBV4-3 and TRBJ2-2; 7 nucleotides align to TRBD2. Germline V gives CDR1 LGHNA, CDR2 YSLEER. The V and J ends lost 4 bases and 6 bases, in that order; junction bases with no gene match: 8. This CDR3 is built from 15 residues. This chain's CDR3 is CASSPSGMIPGELFF. CDR3 DNA: TGCGCCAGCAGCCCCAGCGGGATGATCCCCGGGGAGCTGTTTTTT.

V gene TRBV7-9 combines with J gene TRBJ2-1; 10 positions match TRBD2. This CDR3 region has 13 residues. CDR1 SEHNR and CDR2 FQNEAQ come from the germline V gene (reference sequence). CDR3 DNA: TGTGCTGGGGGAGTAGCGGGAGGCAATGAGCAGTTCTTC. It encodes CAGGVAGGNEQFF.

The chain uses TRBV20-1 and TRBJ2-7; no clear D. CDR1 DFQATT and CDR2 SNEGSKA come from the germline V gene (reference sequence). Trimming took off 3 bases at V and 3 bases at J, with 6 bases between the two ends. This CDR3 has 11 amino acids. The CDR3 here is CSARSVYEQYF. In DNA form, the CDR3 reads TGCAGTGCTAGGTCGGTCTACGAGCAGTACTTC.

The V and J genes are TRBV19 and TRBJ2-7; the D gene is possibly TRBD2 (5 bases). The CDR3 sequence is 14 residues long. The V end was cut by 3 bases, the J end by 4 bases, with 13 bases between. Germline loops: CDR1 LNHDA, CDR2 SQIVND (reference sequence). The chain's CDR3 is CASSMDGVSYEQYF. CDR3 nucleotide sequence: TGTGCCAGTAGTATGGACGGGGTTTCGTACGAGCAGTACTTC.

V and J are TRBV19 and TRBJ1-2, with D maybe TRBD1 (5 bases). The length of the CDR3 is 14 residues. CDR1 is LNHDA and CDR2 is SQIVND in the germline V gene (reference sequence). The V and J ends lost 3 bases and 0 bases respectively, with 8 bases between them. Written as DNA, the CDR3 is TGTGCCAGTAGTATTGCGGGGCCTAACTATGGCTACACCTTC. This translates into CASSIAGPNYGYTF.

The V call is TRBV11-3, the J call TRBJ2-1, with D perhaps matching TRBD2 (6 bases). This CDR3 is built from 16 residues. Trimming removed 1 base at V and 9 bases at J, with 19 bases between. Germline V gene lookup returns CDR1 SGHNT and CDR2 YENEEA. CDR3 nucleotides: TGTGCCAGCAGCTTAGTCGGCAGGGCGACGGGAGCTGAGCAGTTCTTC. Amino acids: CASSLVGRATGAEQFF.

The chain recombines TRBV4-3 with TRBJ1-1; 7 positions agree with TRBD1. This CDR3 contains 16 residues. Trimming took 3 bases from V and 0 from J; bases not matched to a gene: 7. Germline values: CDR1 LGHNA, CDR2 YSLEER. The CDR3 region is CASSQALDRLNTEAFF. The CDR3 DNA reads TGCGCCAGCAGCCAGGCCCTGGACAGGTTGAACACTGAAGCTTTCTTT.

The chain recombines TRBV11-2 with TRBJ1-2, with D unresolved. The CDR3 covers 16 residues. The V end was cut by 0 bases, the J end by 8 bases, with 19 bases between. Germline V lookup: CDR1 SGHAT, CDR2 FQNNGV. CDR3 bases: TGTGCCAGCAGCTTAGATCAGCCGGACTCGAGTAGGGGCTACACCTTC. Amino acids: CASSLDQPDSSRGYTF.

The V call is TRBV7-2, the J call TRBJ2-2; D is possibly TRBD2 (6 bases). In germline, CDR1 is SGHTA, CDR2 FQGNSA. V was pared by 1 base and J by 4 bases, with 13 bases between. The CDR3 consists of 16 residues. The CDR3 here is CASSLGIAVATGELFF. In DNA form, the CDR3 reads TGTGCCAGCAGCTTAGGTATAGCGGTAGCCACCGGGGAGCTGTTTTTT.

The rearrangement links TRBV19 to TRBJ2-6; unclear D gene. This CDR3 has 16 residues. The germline V gene encodes CDR1 LNHDA and CDR2 SQIVND (reference sequence). V was trimmed by 6 bases and J by 4 bases, leaving 16 bases between them. This chain's CDR3 is CASSLGHTTGANVLTF. CDR3 coding DNA: TGTGCCAGTAGCTTAGGCCATACGACGGGGGCCAACGTCCTGACTTTC.